This is a list of T cell receptor beta chains from one sample in a study of cytomegalovirus exposure and HLA in healthy donors. Using immunoSEQ multiplex PCR, the repertoire was profiled, and TCRdb retains in-frame clones only, with some absent. The data contain about 89,000 clones, approximately 83% of them singletons. Sequencing was carried out using PBMCs. The receptors originated from a female donor in good health and CMV-seropositive. Both conserved end residues are part of each CDR3. The D gene is left open where the match is weak. Clone size appears in some rows only: once, few, many, or a class for an expanded clone.

D: .; length: 16; J: TRBJ1-4; size: .; V: TRBV9; DNA: TGTGCCAGCAGCCCGAATGGAGGAGTCTTTAATGAAAAACTGTTTTTT; CDR3: CASSPNGGVFNEKLFF
D: TRBD1; length: 17; J: TRBJ1-5; size: .; V: TRBV19; DNA: TGTGCCAGTAGTACGGCCCAGGGGGCGGATAGCAATCAGCCCCAGCATTTT; CDR3: CASSTAQGADSNQPQHF
D: .; length: 14; J: TRBJ2-5; size: .; V: TRBV5-4; DNA: TGTGCCACCTCCCCGGGGGCGGGGGTTGAGACCCAGTACTTC; CDR3: CATSPGAGVETQYF
D: .; length: 14; J: TRBJ2-7; size: .; V: TRBV27; DNA: TGTGCCAGCGCATCCGGGACAGCGGGTCGGGAGCAGTACTTC; CDR3: CASASGTAGREQYF
D: TRBD1; length: 15; J: TRBJ1-3; size: .; V: TRBV5-1; DNA: TGCGCCAGCAGCTTCGGAAACAGGGGAGAAAACACCATATATTTT; CDR3: CASSFGNRGENTIYF
D: TRBD1; length: 14; J: TRBJ2-7; size: .; V: TRBV11-2; DNA: TGTGCCAGCAGCGCCGGGACAGGGGGCTACGAGCAGTACTTC; CDR3: CASSAGTGGYEQYF
D: .; length: 12; J: TRBJ2-7; size: .; V: TRBV7-9; DNA: TGTGCCAGCAGCTTTCGGCTCGAGGGGCAGTACTTC; CDR3: CASSFRLEGQYF
D: .; length: 16; J: TRBJ2-1; size: .; V: TRBV29-1; DNA: TGCAGCGTTGCTAGGTCTAGTTTCGTAACCTACAATGAGCAGTTCTTC; CDR3: CSVARSSFVTYNEQFF
D: TRBD2; length: 14; J: TRBJ2-7; size: .; V: TRBV13; DNA: TGTGCCAGCAGCTCGGGGGGGACGGGCTACGAGCAGTACTTC; CDR3: CASSSGGTGYEQYF
D: TRBD2; length: 13; J: TRBJ2-7; size: .; V: TRBV19; DNA: TGTGCCAGTAGCTCGGGGGGGGTCTACGAGCAGTACTTC; CDR3: CASSSGGVYEQYF
D: .; length: 13; J: TRBJ2-7; size: few; V: TRBV13; DNA: TGTGCCAGCAGCTCCGGGACTTCGGAAGAGCAGTACTTC; CDR3: CASSSGTSEEQYF
D: TRBD1; length: 15; J: TRBJ2-1; size: .; V: TRBV5-4; DNA: TGTGCCAGCAGCTGGGCGGGACAGGGTTTCACTGAGCAGTTCTTC; CDR3: CASSWAGQGFTEQFF
D: .; length: 15; J: TRBJ1-5; size: .; V: TRBV6-5; DNA: TGTGCCAGCAGTAAGGACGTGCAGGGCGATCAGCCCCAGCATTTT; CDR3: CASSKDVQGDQPQHF
D: TRBD2; length: 15; J: TRBJ2-3; size: few; V: TRBV5-6; DNA: TGTGCCAGCAGCTTGATGAGCGGGGGGCTAGATACGCAGTATTTT; CDR3: CASSLMSGGLDTQYF
D: .; length: 11; J: TRBJ1-6; size: .; V: TRBV19; DNA: TGTGCCAGTAGTATGGCTTCACCCCTCCACTTT; CDR3: CASSMASPLHF
D: TRBD2; length: 16; J: TRBJ2-1; size: .; V: TRBV7-9; DNA: TGTGCCAGCAGCTTGCTAGCGGAGACCTCCTACAATGAGCAGTTCTTC; CDR3: CASSLLAETSYNEQFF
D: .; length: 16; J: TRBJ1-6; size: .; V: TRBV4-1; DNA: TGCGCCCGCAGCCAAGAGGGTTTACAGGTCCAAAGCCCCCTCCACTTT; CDR3: CARSQEGLQVQSPLHF
D: TRBD1; length: 15; J: TRBJ1-4; size: .; V: TRBV4-1; DNA: TGCGCCAGCAGCCCAGTGGGACAGGGGAATGAAAAACTGTTTTTT; CDR3: CASSPVGQGNEKLFF
D: .; length: 13; J: TRBJ1-2; size: .; V: TRBV2; DNA: TGTGCCAGCACCAGGGATATTAACTATGGCTACCCCTTC; CDR3: CASTRDINYGYPF
D: .; length: 14; J: TRBJ2-7; size: .; V: TRBV27; DNA: TGTGCCAGCAGTCATGCGGGACTCCCCTACGAGCAGTACTTC; CDR3: CASSHAGLPYEQYF
D: TRBD1; length: 16; J: TRBJ1-5; size: .; V: TRBV6-6; DNA: TGTGCCAGCAGCCTCCCCCCGGACAGGGGCAATCAGCCCCAGCATTTT; CDR3: CASSLPPDRGNQPQHF
D: .; length: 13; J: TRBJ2-7; size: .; V: TRBV19; DNA: TGTGCCAGTAGTACGGGACAACCCTACGAGCAGTACTTC; CDR3: CASSTGQPYEQYF
D: .; length: 12; J: TRBJ2-5; size: once; V: TRBV2; DNA: TGTGCCAGCAAAATTACGGGAGAGACCCAGTACTTC; CDR3: CASKITGETQYF
D: .; length: 14; J: TRBJ1-2; size: .; V: TRBV28; DNA: TGTGCCAGCAGTTTAGGGACAAGAAACTATGGCTACACCTTC; CDR3: CASSLGTRNYGYTF
D: .; length: 12; J: TRBJ1-1; size: .; V: TRBV28; DNA: TGTGCCAGCAGTTTGACTAACACTGAAGCTTTCTTT; CDR3: CASSLTNTEAFF
D: .; length: 14; J: TRBJ2-1; size: .; V: TRBV7-2; DNA: TGTGCCAGCAGCTTAGGAGCCTCGAGCAATGAGCAGTTCTTC; CDR3: CASSLGASSNEQFF
D: .; length: 17; J: TRBJ1-3; size: .; V: TRBV4-1; DNA: TGCGCCAGCCGCCAAGAACGTGACAGTCACTCTGGAAACACCATATATTTT; CDR3: CASRQERDSHSGNTIYF
D: .; length: 12; J: TRBJ2-1; size: .; V: TRBV7-8; DNA: TGTGCCAGCAGCTTAGATTGGAGCGAGCAGTTCTTC; CDR3: CASSLDWSEQFF
D: TRBD2; length: 15; J: TRBJ2-5; size: .; V: TRBV5-1; DNA: TGCGCCAGCTGCGAAACCGGGACTAGGGGAGAGACCCAGTACTTC; CDR3: CASCETGTRGETQYF
D: TRBD1; length: 12; J: TRBJ1-1; size: .; V: TRBV4-2; DNA: TGTGCCAGCAGCCAAGGGGACAGGGAAGCTTTCTTT; CDR3: CASSQGDREAFF
D: TRBD1; length: 14; J: TRBJ2-7; size: .; V: TRBV5-6; DNA: TGTGCCAGCAGGCGACAGGGGGACCCCTACGAGCAGTACTTC; CDR3: CASRRQGDPYEQYF
D: TRBD1; length: 15; J: TRBJ1-2; size: .; V: TRBV10-3; DNA: TGTGCCATCAGTGATCGGACAGGCTCTAACTATGGCTACACCTTC; CDR3: CAISDRTGSNYGYTF